The 7 T cell receptor beta chains presented below share a single source sample, sequenced in a study of blood T cell repertoires in COVID-19 (dated by TCRdb to 2018 to 2020). To prepare the library, the immunoSEQ multiplex PCR assay was applied. Held by TCRdb, this immuneACCESS table contains in-frame sequences only and omits some clones. Under half of the omission traces to an unresolved V gene where checked; the cause of the rest is unknown. This sample gives 250,000 to 300,000 clones in total; about nine tenths of them show up just once. Together, the top ten hold about 16% of the sample. The sequenced sample was PBMCs or T cells enriched from blood (not recorded which). These receptors were collected from a young man who had recovered from COVID-19.

This rearrangement joins TRBV28 to TRBJ1-4; 8 bases agree with TRBD1. V lost 8 bases and J lost 2; bases outside the gene matches: 4. The germline V gene has CDR1 MDHEN and CDR2 SYDVKM. CDR3 length: 14 residues. The chain's CDR3 is CASEQGGTNEKLFF. For the CDR3, the DNA is TGTGCCAGCGAACAGGGGGGTACTAATGAAAAACTGTTTTTT.

In this sample, this clone turned up once. The chain combines TRBV6-5 with TRBJ1-1, with D unresolved. With 6 bases removed from V and 0 bases from J, the gap between germline ends came to 14 bases. The CDR3 contains 15 residues. CDR1 MNHEY and CDR2 SVGAGI come from the germline V gene. Here the CDR3 DNA reads TGTGCCAGCAGCTACAGCCGAACCATGAACACTGAAGCTTTCTTT. Residues: CASSYSRTMNTEAFF.

The rearrangement links TRBV5-1 to TRBJ1-3; tentative D call: TRBD1 (6 bases). V lost 0 bases and J 0 bases, leaving 13 bases between the germline ends. This CDR3 has 17 amino acids. Germline assignment: CDR1 SGHRS and CDR2 YFSETQ. The CDR3 here is CASSLEWQGNSGNTIYF. The CDR3 nucleotides are TGCGCCAGCAGCTTGGAGTGGCAGGGGAACTCTGGAAACACCATATATTTT.

The chain is built from TRBV5-1 and TRBJ2-5, with 9 nucleotides matching TRBD2. V was clipped by 0 bases and J by 2 bases; unmatched bases: 5. Germline V lookup: CDR1 SGHRS, CDR2 YFSETQ. The CDR3 runs 16 residues. The CDR3 protein is CASSLAGSGRQETQYF. Written as DNA, the CDR3 is TGCGCCAGCAGCTTGGCGGGGAGCGGGAGGCAAGAGACCCAGTACTTC. The whole variable domain, remainder taken from reference TRBV5-1 and TRBJ2-5, is KAGVTQTPRYLIKTRGQQVTLSCSPISGHRSVSWYQQTPGQGLQFLFEYFSETQRNKGNFPGRFSGRQFSNSRSEMNVSTLELGDSALYLCASSLAGSGRQETQYFGPGTRLLVL.

The chain combines TRBV18 with TRBJ2-1, with 10 bases identical to TRBD2. V gave up 5 bases and J gave up 0 bases; unmatched junction bases: 10. This CDR3 contains 18 residues. Germline V gene data show CDR1 as KGHSH and CDR2 as LQKENI. The DNA of the CDR3 is TGTGCCAGCTCATCCGGGACTAGCGTATCAAGCTCCTACAATGAGCAGTTCTTC. It codes for CASSSGTSVSSSYNEQFF.

This chain uses TRBV30 with TRBJ2-1; 7 nucleotides align to TRBD2. Germline V gene lookup returns CDR1 GTSNPN and CDR2 SVGIG (reference sequence). This CDR3 is built from 16 residues. The V segment lost 3 bases and the J segment 6 bases; nucleotides outside the gene matches: 14. As DNA, the CDR3 is TGTGCCTGGAGGTCTGCGGCTAGCGGTATTTTCAATGAGCAGTTCTTC. Its translation: CAWRSAASGIFNEQFF. Together with reference TRBV30 and TRBJ2-1, the CDR3 gives the full variable domain: SQTIHQWPATLVQPVGSPLSLECTVEGTSNPNLYWYRQAAGRGLQLLFYSVGIGQISSEVPQNLSASRPQDRQFILSSKKLLLSDSGFYLCAWRSAASGIFNEQFFGPGTRLTVL.

CDR3 region: CASSPGLAYEQYF. The DNA of the CDR3 is TGTGCCAGCAGCCCCGGACTAGCCTACGAGCAGTACTTC. The J gene is TRBJ2-7, the V gene TRBV5-6; 7 bases line up with TRBD2. CDR1 is SGHDT and CDR2 is YYEEEE in the germline V gene. The CDR3 totals 13 residues. The trim removed 4 bases at V and 2 bases at J, leaving 3 bases unmatched.